Listed below are T cell receptor beta chains from one sample, sequenced in a study of shared T cell receptors in the human thymus. Generated by immunoSEQ multiplex PCR, the TCRdb table keeps only in-frame clones and is missing some. Of some 700,000 clones in the sample, 75% to 90% are singletons; the top ten hold 0.0095% to 0.013%. These data were also filed under a second study, of human thymus T cells.

The sequenced material came from thymocytes. The receptors derive from a girl under three years old with a congenital heart defect. The CDR3 runs from the conserved cysteine through the conserved F or W. Fields, in order: J gene, V gene, clone size, D gene, CDR3 protein, CDR3 DNA. A D gene is named only where the DNA matches it firmly. Size is omitted from some rows. Given values are once, few, many or a class for expanded clones.

TRBJ1-1 | TRBV20-1 | NA | NA | CSARDSLAFF | TGCAGTGCTAGAGATAGCTTGGCTTTCTTT
TRBJ1-2 | TRBV25-1 | NA | TRBD1 | CASSEGQAANYGYTF | TGTGCCAGCAGTGAAGGACAGGCGGCTAACTATGGCTACACCTTC
TRBJ2-1 | TRBV5-1 | NA | TRBD2 | CASSWFGGVPYNEQFF | TGCGCCAGCAGCTGGTTTGGGGGGGTCCCCTACAATGAGCAGTTCTTC
TRBJ2-7 | TRBV27 | few | NA | CASSSEGGWPSYEQYF | TGTGCCAGCAGCTCTGAAGGGGGTTGGCCCTCCTACGAGCAGTACTTC
TRBJ1-5 | TRBV4-3 | NA | NA | CASSQIRGGDQPQHF | TGCGCCAGCAGCCAGATTCGCGGCGGTGATCAGCCCCAGCATTTT
TRBJ1-4 | TRBV19 | NA | NA | CASSIQEGITNEKLFF | TGTGCCAGTAGTATACAGGAGGGTATAACTAATGAAAAACTGTTTTTT
TRBJ1-2 | TRBV11-2 | NA | TRBD1 | CASSLGDRGGCDYGYTF | TGTGCCAGCAGCTTAGGGGACAGGGGAGGGTGTGACTATGGCTACACCTTC
TRBJ1-2 | TRBV5-5 | NA | TRBD1 | CASSLAGRDRDDYGYTF | TGTGCCAGCAGCTTGGCGGGCCGGGACAGGGATGACTATGGCTACACCTTC
TRBJ2-1 | TRBV15 | NA | TRBD1 | CATSRERWDRPRRNEQFF | TGTGCCACCAGCAGAGAACGGTGGGACAGACCCCGGAGGAATGAGCAGTTCTTC
TRBJ1-2 | TRBV7-2 | few | TRBD1 | CASSPQGVDNYGYTF | TGTGCCAGCAGCCCACAGGGGGTGGATAACTATGGCTACACCTTC
TRBJ1-2 | TRBV5-1 | NA | TRBD1 | CASSLDPTGFSSRSSSYGVGYTF | TGCGCCAGCAGCTTGGACCCGACAGGGTTTAGTTCCCGGTCTTCGTCCTACGGGGTAGGCTACACCTTC
TRBJ1-4 | TRBV4-3 | NA | NA | CASSQDSRKGLEEKLFF | TGCGCCAGCAGCCAAGACTCAAGAAAGGGGTTGGAAGAAAAACTGTTTTTT
TRBJ1-3 | TRBV4-3 | few | NA | CASSQGRDRAENTIYF | TGCGCCAGCAGCCAAGGGAGGGATCGCGCTGAAAACACCATATATTTT
TRBJ1-6 | TRBV4-3 | NA | NA | CASSQEDFYNSPLHF | TGCGCCAGCAGCCAAGAGGACTTCTATAATTCACCCCTCCACTTT
TRBJ1-5 | TRBV10-3 | once | NA | CAISESRGSLNQPQHF | TGTGCCATCAGTGAGTCGCGGGGCTCATTGAATCAGCCCCAGCATTTT
TRBJ1-2 | TRBV2 | NA | NA | CASSEAAGGNYGYTF | TGTGCCAGCAGTGAAGCGGCGGGGGGGAACTATGGCTACACCTTC
TRBJ2-1 | TRBV30 | NA | NA | CAWMAAEQFF | TGTGCCTGGATGGCGGCTGAGCAGTTCTTC
TRBJ2-5 | TRBV12-2 | NA | NA | CASRLAPGPVEETQYF | TGTGCAAGTCGCTTAGCGCCAGGGCCCGTTGAAGAGACCCAGTACTTC
TRBJ1-5 | TRBV7-9 | NA | NA | CASSTGGASTVSDQPQHF | TGTGCCAGCAGCACCGGGGGGGCCAGTACGGTTTCGGATCAGCCCCAGCATTTT
TRBJ2-7 | TRBV7-2 | NA | TRBD1 | CASSLFGTVHSYEQYF | TGTGCCAGCAGCTTATTCGGGACAGTTCACTCCTACGAGCAGTACTTC
TRBJ2-1 | TRBV4-2 | NA | TRBD2 | CASSRLAGGRNEQFF | TGTGCCAGCAGCCGACTAGCGGGGGGGCGCAATGAGCAGTTCTTC
TRBJ1-2 | TRBV5-1 | NA | TRBD1 | CASSPYHRTGYNYGYTF | TGCGCCAGCAGCCCATACCATAGGACAGGGTACAACTATGGCTACACCTTC
TRBJ2-7 | TRBV29-1 | once | NA | CSVEFFVGRTYEQYF | TGCAGCGTTGAATTTTTTGTGGGCAGGACCTACGAGCAGTACTTC
TRBJ1-4 | TRBV7-2 | once | TRBD1 | CASSLRGKVGPGQGIKLFF | TGTGCCAGCAGCTTAAGGGGAAAGGTTGGGCCGGGACAGGGGATAAAACTGTTTTTT
TRBJ2-5 | TRBV5-1 | NA | TRBD2 | CASSSQVAGGPMETQYF | TGCGCCAGCAGCTCCCAGGTAGCGGGGGGGCCAATGGAGACCCAGTACTTC
TRBJ1-1 | TRBV11-2 | NA | NA | CASSLEKTPGANTEAFF | TGTGCCAGCAGCTTAGAGAAAACACCGGGAGCGAACACTGAAGCTTTCTTT
TRBJ1-5 | TRBV6-6 | NA | NA | CASGGGSPQPQHF | TGTGCCAGCGGGGGGGGGAGTCCTCAGCCCCAGCATTTT
TRBJ1-1 | TRBV14 | NA | NA | CASSQVMNTEAFF | TGTGCCAGCAGCCAAGTAATGAACACTGAAGCTTTCTTT
TRBJ1-2 | TRBV6-5 | NA | TRBD1 | CASSYHRGRYRYGYTF | TGTGCCAGCAGTTACCACAGGGGGCGGTACCGCTATGGCTACACCTTC
TRBJ1-2 | TRBV28 | NA | NA | CASSGSSLMGYTF | TGTGCCAGCAGCGGGAGTTCTCTTATGGGCTACACCTTC
TRBJ2-1 | TRBV7-2 | NA | TRBD2 | CASSPRGCGGVLSYNEQFF | TGTGCCAGCAGCCCCCGCGGATGCGGGGGTGTCCTCTCCTACAATGAGCAGTTCTTC
TRBJ1-5 | TRBV7-9 | NA | TRBD1 | CASSFRSGTEDYSNQPQHF | TGTGCCAGCAGCTTTAGGTCAGGGACAGAGGATTATAGCAATCAGCCCCAGCATTTT
TRBJ2-6 | TRBV10-3 | NA | NA | CAISESKGSGPPLIPSGANVLTF | TGTGCCATCAGTGAGTCGAAGGGGTCGGGCCCCCCGTTGATCCCCTCTGGGGCCAACGTCCTGACTTTC
TRBJ2-3 | TRBV27 | NA | TRBD1 | CASSLLRDRCTDTQYF | TGTGCCAGCAGTTTGCTGCGGGACAGGTGCACAGATACGCAGTATTTT
TRBJ2-3 | TRBV4-1 | once | NA | CASSQDLSGVKTSTDTQYF | TGCGCCAGCAGCCAAGATTTGTCCGGGGTCAAGACTAGCACAGATACGCAGTATTTT
TRBJ1-5 | TRBV5-6 | once | TRBD1 | CASSDRGRRGPQHF | TGTGCCAGCTCCGACAGGGGACGTCGCGGGCCCCAGCATTTT
TRBJ1-2 | TRBV4-3 | NA | TRBD1 | CASSQDSTDRGRYYGYTF | TGCGCCAGCAGCCAAGATTCGACTGACAGGGGGAGATACTATGGCTACACCTTC
TRBJ1-1 | TRBV5-6 | NA | NA | CASSPTQGLPARAFF | TGTGCCAGCAGCCCCACCCAGGGGCTTCCCGCCCGGGCTTTCTTT
TRBJ2-3 | TRBV6-5 | NA | NA | CASTQPSGDTQYF | TGTGCCAGCACCCAACCGAGTGGAGATACGCAGTATTTT
TRBJ2-7 | TRBV25-1 | NA | TRBD1 | CASSSTQNRQGEAYEQYF | TGTGCCAGCAGTTCCACCCAGAACCGACAGGGGGAAGCCTACGAGCAGTACTTC
TRBJ2-7 | TRBV27 | NA | TRBD1 | CASSPSRTGYEQYF | TGTGCCAGCAGTCCTTCTAGGACAGGGTACGAGCAGTACTTC
TRBJ2-7 | TRBV25-1 | NA | NA | CASSPDSSRPF | TGTGCCAGCAGCCCGGACAGCTCTCGACCTTTC
TRBJ1-3 | TRBV11-2 | NA | TRBD1 | CASRPPGQGGNTIYF | TGTGCCAGCAGACCCCCGGGACAGGGAGGAAACACCATATATTTT
TRBJ1-6 | TRBV28 | NA | NA | CASSIPPGHNSPLHF | TGTGCCAGCAGTATCCCTCCTGGCCATAATTCACCCCTCCACTTT
TRBJ1-2 | TRBV7-9 | NA | TRBD1 | CASSLTGGVNYGYTF | TGTGCCAGCAGCCTAACAGGGGGCGTTAACTATGGCTACACCTTC
TRBJ2-5 | TRBV20-1 | NA | NA | CSGRQGETQYF | TGCAGTGGCCGGCAGGGAGAGACCCAGTACTTC
TRBJ1-5 | TRBV6-1 | NA | NA | CASSEGLLQPQHF | TGTGCCAGCAGTGAGGGACTGCTACAGCCCCAGCATTTT